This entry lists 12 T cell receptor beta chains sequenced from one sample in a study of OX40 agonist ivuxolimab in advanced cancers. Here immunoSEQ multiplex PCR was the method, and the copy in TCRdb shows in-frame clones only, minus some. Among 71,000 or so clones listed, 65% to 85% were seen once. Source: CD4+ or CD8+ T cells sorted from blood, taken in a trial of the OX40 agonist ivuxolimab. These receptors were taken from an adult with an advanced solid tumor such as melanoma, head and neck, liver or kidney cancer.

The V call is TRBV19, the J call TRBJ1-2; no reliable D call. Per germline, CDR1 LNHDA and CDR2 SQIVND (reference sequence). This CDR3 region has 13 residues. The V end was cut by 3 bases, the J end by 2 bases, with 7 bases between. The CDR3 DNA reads TGTGCCAGTAGTATCCAGGAAAACTATGGCTACACCTTC. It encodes CASSIQENYGYTF.

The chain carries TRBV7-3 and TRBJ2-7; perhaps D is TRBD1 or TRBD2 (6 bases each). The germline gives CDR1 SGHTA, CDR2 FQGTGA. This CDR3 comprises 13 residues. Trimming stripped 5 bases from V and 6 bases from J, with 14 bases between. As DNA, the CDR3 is TGTGCCAGCAGCCTTTGGGGGGCGGTCGAGCAGTACTTC. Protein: CASSLWGAVEQYF.

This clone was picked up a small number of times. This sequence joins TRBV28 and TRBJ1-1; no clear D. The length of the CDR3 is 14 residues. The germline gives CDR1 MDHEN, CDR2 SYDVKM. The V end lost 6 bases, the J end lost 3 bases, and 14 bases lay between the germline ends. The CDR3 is CASSPAQMYTEAFF. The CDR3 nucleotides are TGTGCCAGCAGCCCCGCACAGATGTACACTGAAGCTTTCTTT.

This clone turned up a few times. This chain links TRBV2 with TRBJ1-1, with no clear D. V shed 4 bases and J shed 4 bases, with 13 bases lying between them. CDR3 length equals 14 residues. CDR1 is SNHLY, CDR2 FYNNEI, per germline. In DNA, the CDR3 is TGTGCCAGCAGTGGCCCGGTTCGGGGCACTGAAGCTTTCTTT. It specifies CASSGPVRGTEAFF.

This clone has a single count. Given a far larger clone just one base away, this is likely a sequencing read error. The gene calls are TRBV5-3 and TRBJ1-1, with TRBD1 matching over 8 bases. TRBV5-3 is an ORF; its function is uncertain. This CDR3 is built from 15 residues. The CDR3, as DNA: TGTGCCAGCAGCTTGGATTACAGGGGGTTGGATGAAGCTTCCTTT. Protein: CASSLDYRGLDEASF.

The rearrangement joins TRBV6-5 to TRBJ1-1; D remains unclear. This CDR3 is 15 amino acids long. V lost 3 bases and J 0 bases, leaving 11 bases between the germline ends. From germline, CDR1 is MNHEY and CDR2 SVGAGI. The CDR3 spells CASSYYGPLNTEAFF. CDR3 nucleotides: TGTGCCAGCAGTTATTATGGGCCCTTGAACACTGAAGCTTTCTTT.

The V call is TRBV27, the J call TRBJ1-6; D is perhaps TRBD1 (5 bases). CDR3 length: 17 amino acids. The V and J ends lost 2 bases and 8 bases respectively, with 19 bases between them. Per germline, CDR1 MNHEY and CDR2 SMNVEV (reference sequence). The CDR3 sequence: CASSLDIPGRNDSPLHF. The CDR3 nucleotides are TGTGCCAGCAGTTTAGACATCCCGGGACGGAACGATTCACCCCTCCACTTT.

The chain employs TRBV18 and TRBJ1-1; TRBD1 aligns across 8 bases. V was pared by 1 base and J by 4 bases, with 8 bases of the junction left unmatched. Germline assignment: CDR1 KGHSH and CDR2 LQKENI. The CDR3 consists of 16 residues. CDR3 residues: CASSPRSQGATTEAFF. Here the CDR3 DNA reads TGTGCCAGCTCACCACGATCTCAGGGGGCGACCACTGAAGCTTTCTTT.

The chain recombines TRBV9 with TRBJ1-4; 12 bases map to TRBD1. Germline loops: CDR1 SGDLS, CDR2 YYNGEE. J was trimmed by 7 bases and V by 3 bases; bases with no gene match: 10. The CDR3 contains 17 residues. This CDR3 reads CASSGGDRGRFGEKLFF. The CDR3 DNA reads TGTGCCAGCAGCGGCGGGGACAGGGGGCGGTTCGGTGAAAAACTGTTTTTT.

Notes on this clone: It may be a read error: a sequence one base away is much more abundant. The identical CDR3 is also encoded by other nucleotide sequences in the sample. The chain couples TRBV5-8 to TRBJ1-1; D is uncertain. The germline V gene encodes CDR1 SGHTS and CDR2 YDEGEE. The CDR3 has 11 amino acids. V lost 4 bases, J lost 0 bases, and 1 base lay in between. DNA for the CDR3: TGTGCCAGCAGCCTGAACACTGAAGCTTTCTTT. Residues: CASSLNTEAFF.

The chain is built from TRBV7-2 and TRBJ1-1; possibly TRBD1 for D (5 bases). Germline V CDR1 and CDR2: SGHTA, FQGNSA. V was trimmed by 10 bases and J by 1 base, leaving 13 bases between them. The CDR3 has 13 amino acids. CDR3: CATAAGGNTEAFF. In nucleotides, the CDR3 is TGTGCCACTGCTGCGGGGGGGAACACTGAAGCTTTCTTT.

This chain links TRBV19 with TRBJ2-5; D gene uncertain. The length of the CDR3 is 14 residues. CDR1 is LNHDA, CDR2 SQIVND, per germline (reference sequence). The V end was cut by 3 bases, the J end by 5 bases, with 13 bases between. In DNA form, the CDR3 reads TGTGCCAGTAGTATCCGAGCGAGGTCGGAGACCCAGTACTTC. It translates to CASSIRARSETQYF.